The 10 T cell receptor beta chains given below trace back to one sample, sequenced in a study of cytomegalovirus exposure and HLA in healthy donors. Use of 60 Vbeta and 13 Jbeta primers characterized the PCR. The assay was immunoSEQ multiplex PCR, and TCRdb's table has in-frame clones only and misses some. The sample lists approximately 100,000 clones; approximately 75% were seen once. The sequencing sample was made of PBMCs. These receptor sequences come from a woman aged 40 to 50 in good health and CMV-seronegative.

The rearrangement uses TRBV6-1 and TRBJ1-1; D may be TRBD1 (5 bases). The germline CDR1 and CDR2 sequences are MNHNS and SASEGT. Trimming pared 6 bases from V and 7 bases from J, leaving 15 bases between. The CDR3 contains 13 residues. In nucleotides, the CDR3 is TGTGCCAGCAGATGGCAGGGAACGTTTGAAGCTTTCTTT. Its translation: CASRWQGTFEAFF.

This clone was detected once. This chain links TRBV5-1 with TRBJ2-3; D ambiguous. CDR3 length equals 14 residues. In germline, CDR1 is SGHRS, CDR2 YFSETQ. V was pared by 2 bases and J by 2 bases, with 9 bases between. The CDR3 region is CASSFEEFTDTQYF. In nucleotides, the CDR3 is TGCGCCAGCAGCTTCGAGGAGTTCACAGATACGCAGTATTTT.

For the CDR3, the DNA is TGTGCCAGCAGTTTCCCCGGGACAGGCTCCTACGAGCAGTACTTC. Its translation: CASSFPGTGSYEQYF. V and J are TRBV7-9 and TRBJ2-7, with 8 bases fitting TRBD1. The CDR3 runs 15 residues. V was pared by 6 bases and J by 0 bases, with 7 bases of the junction left unmatched. The germline V gene has CDR1 SEHNR and CDR2 FQNEAQ (reference sequence).

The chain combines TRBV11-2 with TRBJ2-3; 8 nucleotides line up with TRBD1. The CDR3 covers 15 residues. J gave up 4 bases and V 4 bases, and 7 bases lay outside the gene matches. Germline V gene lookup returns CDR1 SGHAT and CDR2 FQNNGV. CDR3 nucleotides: TGTGCCAGCAGCTCCACAGGACAGGGACCAGATACGCAGTATTTT. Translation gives CASSSTGQGPDTQYF.

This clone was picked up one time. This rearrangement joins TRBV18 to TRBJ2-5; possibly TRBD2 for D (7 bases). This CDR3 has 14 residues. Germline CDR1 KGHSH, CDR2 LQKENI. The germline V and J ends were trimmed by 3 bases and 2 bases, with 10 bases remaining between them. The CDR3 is CASSPGGAQETQYF. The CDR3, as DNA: TGTGCCAGCTCACCGGGGGGGGCACAAGAGACCCAGTACTTC.

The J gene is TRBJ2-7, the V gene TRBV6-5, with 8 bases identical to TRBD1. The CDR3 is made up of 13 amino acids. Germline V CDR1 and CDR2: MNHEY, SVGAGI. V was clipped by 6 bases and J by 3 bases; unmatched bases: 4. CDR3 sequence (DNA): TGTGCCAGCAGACGGACAGGGAGCTACGAGCAGTACTTC. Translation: CASRRTGSYEQYF.

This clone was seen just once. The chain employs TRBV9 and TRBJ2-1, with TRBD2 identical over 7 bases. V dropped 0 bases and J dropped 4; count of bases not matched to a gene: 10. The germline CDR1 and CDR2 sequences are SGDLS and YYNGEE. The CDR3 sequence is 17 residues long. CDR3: CASSVGRSSGGYNEQFF. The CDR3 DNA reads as TGTGCCAGCAGCGTAGGAAGATCTAGCGGAGGTTACAATGAGCAGTTCTTC.

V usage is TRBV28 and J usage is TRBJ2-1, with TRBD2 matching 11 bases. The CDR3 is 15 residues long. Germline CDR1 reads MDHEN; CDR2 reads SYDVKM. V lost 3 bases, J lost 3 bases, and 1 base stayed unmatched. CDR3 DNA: TGTGCCAGCAGTTTTAGCGGGAGGGTCTACAATGAGCAGTTCTTC. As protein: CASSFSGRVYNEQFF.

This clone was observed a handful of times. In DNA form, the CDR3 reads TGTGCCAGTAGATGGTCGGGAGAGGGTGAGCAGTTCTTC. Its protein product is CASRWSGEGEQFF. The J gene is TRBJ2-1, the V gene TRBV19, with D perhaps TRBD2 (6 bases). V lost 6 bases to trimming and J lost 9 bases, with 15 bases between them. The CDR3 is 13 residues long. Germline V lookup: CDR1 LNHDA, CDR2 SQIVND (reference sequence).

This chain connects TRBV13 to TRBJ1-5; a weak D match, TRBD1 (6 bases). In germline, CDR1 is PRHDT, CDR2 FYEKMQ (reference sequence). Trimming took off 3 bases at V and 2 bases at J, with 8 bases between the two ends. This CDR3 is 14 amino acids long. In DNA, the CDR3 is TGTGCCAGCAGCTTGTGGGGGCGCAATCAGCCCCAGCATTTT. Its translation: CASSLWGRNQPQHF.